This paragraph covers one T cell receptor beta chain sequence. The data stem from a study of shared clonotypes between healthy human individuals. Sequencing used immunoSEQ multiplex PCR; TCRdb keeps in-frame clones, though not all of them. The sample lists about 1.1 million clones; approximately 75% were seen once. Sequences were obtained from memory CD4+ T cells from PBMCs. As for subset: CD45RA-negative fraction. This clonotype was obtained from a man younger than 30 in good health. Some clones in this sample may be carry-over from other donors' samples.

The CDR3 DNA sequence: TGCGCCAGCGCCGCACTAGGCACCGGGGAGCTGTTTTTT. It is translated as CASAALGTGELFF. The J gene is TRBJ2-2, the V gene TRBV5-1, with D perhaps TRBD2 (5 bases). The length of the CDR3 is 13 residues. Germline V CDR1 and CDR2: SGHRS, YFSETQ. Trimming pared 7 bases from V and 4 bases from J, leaving 11 bases between.